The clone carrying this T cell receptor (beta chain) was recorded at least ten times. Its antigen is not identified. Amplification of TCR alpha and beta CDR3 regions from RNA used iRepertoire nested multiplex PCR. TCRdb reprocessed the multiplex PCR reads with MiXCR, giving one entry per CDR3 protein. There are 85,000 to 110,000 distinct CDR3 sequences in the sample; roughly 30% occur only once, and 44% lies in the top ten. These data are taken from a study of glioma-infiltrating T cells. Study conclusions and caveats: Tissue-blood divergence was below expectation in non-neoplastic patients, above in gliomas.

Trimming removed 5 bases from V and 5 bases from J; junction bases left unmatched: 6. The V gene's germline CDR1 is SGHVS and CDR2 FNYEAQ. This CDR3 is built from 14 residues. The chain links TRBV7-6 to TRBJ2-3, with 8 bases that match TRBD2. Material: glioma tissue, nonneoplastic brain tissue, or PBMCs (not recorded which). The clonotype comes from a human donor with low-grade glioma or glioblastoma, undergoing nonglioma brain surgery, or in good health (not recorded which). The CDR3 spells CASSPAGEIDTQYF. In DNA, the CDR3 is TGTGCCAGCAGCCCAGCGGGGGAGATAGATACGCAGTATTTT.